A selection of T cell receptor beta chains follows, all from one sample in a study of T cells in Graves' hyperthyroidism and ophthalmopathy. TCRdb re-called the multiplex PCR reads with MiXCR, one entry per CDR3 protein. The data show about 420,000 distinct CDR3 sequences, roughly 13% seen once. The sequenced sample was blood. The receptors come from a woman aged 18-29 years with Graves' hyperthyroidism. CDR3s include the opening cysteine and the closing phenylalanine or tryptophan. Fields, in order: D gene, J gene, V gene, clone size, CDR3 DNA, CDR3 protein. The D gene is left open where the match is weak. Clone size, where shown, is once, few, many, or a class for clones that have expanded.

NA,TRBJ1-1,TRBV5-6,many,TGTGCCAGCAGCCTTAGACCCCCGATGACTGAAGCTTTCTTT,CASSLRPPMTEAFF
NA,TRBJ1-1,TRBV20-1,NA,TGCAGTGCTAGTAAGGGGGTAAGGACTGAAGCTTTCTTT,CSASKGVRTEAFF
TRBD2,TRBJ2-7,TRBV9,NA,TGTGCCAGCAGCGACGGGACTAGCGGGAACTACGAGCAGTACTTC,CASSDGTSGNYEQYF
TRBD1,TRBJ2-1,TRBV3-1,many,TGTGCCAGCAGCTCTCGACAGGGGGCAACTAATGAGCAGTTCTTC,CASSSRQGATNEQFF
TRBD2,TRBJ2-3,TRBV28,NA,TGTGCCAGCAGTTCGCACACTAGCGGGAGTTGGACAGATACGCAGTATTTT,CASSSHTSGSWTDTQYF
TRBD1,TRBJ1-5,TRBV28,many,TGTGCCAGCAGTAAGACGGACAGGGGGCCCTATAGCAATCAGCCCCAGCATTTT,CASSKTDRGPYSNQPQHF
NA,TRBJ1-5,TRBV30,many,TGTGCCTGGAATACAGCTTACAATCAGCCCCAGCATTTT,CAWNTAYNQPQHF
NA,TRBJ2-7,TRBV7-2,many,TGTGCCAGCAGCCCGAGTGGGGCACGCCTTTACGAGCAGTACTTC,CASSPSGARLYEQYF
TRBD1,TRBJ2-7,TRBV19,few,TGTGCCAGTAGTACCACTACAGGGGGTGAGCAGTACTTC,CASSTTTGGEQYF
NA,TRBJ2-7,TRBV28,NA,TGTGCCAGCAGTCGGGCCCAACCTACCGAGCAGTACTTC,CASSRAQPTEQYF
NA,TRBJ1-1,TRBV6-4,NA,TGTGCCAGCAGTCCCGAAATTGGCGAAGGAGCTTTCTTT,CASSPEIGEGAFF
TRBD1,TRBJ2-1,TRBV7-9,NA,TGTGCCAGCAGCGCCGGCCGGGACAGGGCTATATTCCATGAGCAGTTCTTC,CASSAGRDRAIFHEQFF
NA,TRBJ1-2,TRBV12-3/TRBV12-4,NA,TGTGCCAGCAGTCCCCCCGGGGGGGGATATGGCTACACCTTC,CASSPPGGGYGYTF
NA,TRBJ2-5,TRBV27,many,TGTGCCAGCTCGGGTGGCTGGAGAGAGACCCAGTACTTC,CASSGGWRETQYF
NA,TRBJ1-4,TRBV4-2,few,TGTGCCAGCAGCCAAGATTTAGGGTTGCTGTTTTTT,CASSQDLGLLFF
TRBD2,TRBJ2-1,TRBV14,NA,TGTGCCAGCAGCCAAGTAACGGGAGGGCCCTCCAATGAGCAGTTCTTC,CASSQVTGGPSNEQFF
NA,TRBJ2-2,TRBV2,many,TGTGCCATCCCGTCACTAGCCGGGGAGCTGTTTTTT,CAIPSLAGELFF
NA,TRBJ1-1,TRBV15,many,TGTGCCACCAGCAGAGTAGGGTCGCAAACTGAAGCTTTCTTT,CATSRVGSQTEAFF
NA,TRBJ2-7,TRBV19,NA,TGTGCCAGACACGAATACGAGCAGTACTTC,CARHEYEQYF
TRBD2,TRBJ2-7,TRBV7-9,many,TGTGCCAGCAGCTTGGGGGGGGGTAGCGACGAGCAGTACTTC,CASSLGGGSDEQYF
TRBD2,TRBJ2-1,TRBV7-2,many,TGTGCCAGCAGCTCAACAAGCGGGAGGTGGTACAATGAGCAGTTCTTC,CASSSTSGRWYNEQFF
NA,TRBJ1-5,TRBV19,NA,TGTGCCAGTAGTATGGTTGTCGGGAGTGGGAATCAGCCCCAGCATTTT,CASSMVVGSGNQPQHF
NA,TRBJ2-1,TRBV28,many,TGTGCCAGCAGTTTCCCCAGGGTCTATGAGCAGTTCTTC,CASSFPRVYEQFF
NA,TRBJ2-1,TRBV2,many,TGTGCCAGCAGTGAAGCTTTACACAATGAGCAGTTCTTC,CASSEALHNEQFF
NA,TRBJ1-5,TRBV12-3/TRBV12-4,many,TGTGCCAGCAGTCCCGACGGGGGGCTCAGCAATCAGCCCCAGCATTTT,CASSPDGGLSNQPQHF
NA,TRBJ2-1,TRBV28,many,TGTGCCAGCAGTCCGCCGGGGAGCTCCTACAATGAGCAGTTCTTC,CASSPPGSSYNEQFF
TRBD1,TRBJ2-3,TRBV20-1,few,TGCAGTGCTAGTGCTACCGGGACAGGGAGCGTCACGCAGTATTTT,CSASATGTGSVTQYF
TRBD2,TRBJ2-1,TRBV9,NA,TGTGCCAGCAGCGATGCGGTGGGACTAGCGGAATACAATGAGCAGTTCTTC,CASSDAVGLAEYNEQFF
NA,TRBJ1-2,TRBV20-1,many,TGCAGTGCGAGCCCAGGGGCTGCCGGCTACACCTTC,CSASPGAAGYTF
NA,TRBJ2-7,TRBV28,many,TGTGCCAGCAGTTTTACGAGGAAAGGAGGCTCCTACGAGCAGTACTTC,CASSFTRKGGSYEQYF
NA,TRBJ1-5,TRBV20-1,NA,TGCAGTGCTAGAGACAGGGAAGGAACTCAGCCCCAGCATTTT,CSARDREGTQPQHF
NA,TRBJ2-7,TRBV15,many,TGTGCCACCAGCAGAGGGAAGGGCAAACCGGGACTGCCCTACGAGCAGTACTTC,CATSRGKGKPGLPYEQYF
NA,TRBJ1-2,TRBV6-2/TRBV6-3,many,TGTGCCAGCAGTTACTCGAGGCACCTTTTCCGTGGCTACACCTTC,CASSYSRHLFRGYTF
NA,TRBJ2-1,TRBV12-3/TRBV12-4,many,TGTGCCAACAGTCCGCGAAATTCCAATGAGCAGTTCTTC,CANSPRNSNEQFF
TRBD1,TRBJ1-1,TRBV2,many,TGTGCCAGCACGGGGGTTACAGGGGGAAGCACTGAAGCTTTCTTT,CASTGVTGGSTEAFF
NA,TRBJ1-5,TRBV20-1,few,TGCAGTGCTAGAGATTATAGGACAGGCAATCAGCCCCAGCATTTT,CSARDYRTGNQPQHF
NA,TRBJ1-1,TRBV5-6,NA,TGTGCCAGCAGCTTGGGACAGTCTGAAGCTTTCTTT,CASSLGQSEAFF
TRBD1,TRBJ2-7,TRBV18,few,TGTGCCAGCTCACCCGGGACAGGGTCATGGGAGCAGTACTTC,CASSPGTGSWEQYF
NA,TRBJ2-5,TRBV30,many,TGTGCCTGGAGTGTCCGGGGAAAAGAGACCCAGTACTTC,CAWSVRGKETQYF
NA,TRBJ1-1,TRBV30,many,TGTGCCTGGAGTGTACGCCAGGCCTCTGAAGCTTTCTTT,CAWSVRQASEAFF
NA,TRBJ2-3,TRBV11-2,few,TGTGCCGGCGGCTCTAACTTCCTCACAGATACGCAGTATTTT,CAGGSNFLTDTQYF
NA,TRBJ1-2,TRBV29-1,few,TGCAGCGTTGATTATCCAGAGGGCTATAGCTACACCTTC,CSVDYPEGYSYTF
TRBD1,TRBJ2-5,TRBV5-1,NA,TGCGCCAGCAGCTCTCAATGGGACAGCCAAGAGACCCAGTACTTC,CASSSQWDSQETQYF
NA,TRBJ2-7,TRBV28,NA,TGTGCCAGCAGCGCTACCAACCGGCACGAGCAGTACTTC,CASSATNRHEQYF
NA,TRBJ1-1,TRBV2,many,TGTGCCAGCAGTGCCGCGGCCGGGCGCACTGAAGCTTTCTTT,CASSAAAGRTEAFF
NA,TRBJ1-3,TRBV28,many,TGTGCCAGCACCCTACCGCGGGGTGGAAACACCATATATTTT,CASTLPRGGNTIYF
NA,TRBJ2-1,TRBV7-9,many,TGTGCCAGCAGCTTAATCCCGGGACCCTACAATGAGCAGTTCTTC,CASSLIPGPYNEQFF
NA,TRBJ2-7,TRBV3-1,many,TGTGCCAGCAGCCAATTTGGGGTTGAGCAGTACTTC,CASSQFGVEQYF
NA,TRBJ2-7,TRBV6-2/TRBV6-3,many,TGTGCCAGCAGTTACTCGCAGGAGAGCTACGAGCAGTACTTC,CASSYSQESYEQYF
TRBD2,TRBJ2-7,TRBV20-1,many,TGCAGTGCAAAGAGACTAGCGGGAGGCTACGAGCAGTACTTC,CSAKRLAGGYEQYF
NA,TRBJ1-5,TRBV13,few,TGTGCCAGCAGCTTAGGGCAGGAGAATCAGCCCCAGCATTTT,CASSLGQENQPQHF